The clone carrying this T cell receptor beta chain is medium-sized by share. Its specificity is not known. Peripheral blood genomic DNA, not sorted cells or RNA, was the template. TRB rearrangements spanning V, D and J were amplified using mixed TRB-A/B primers. In TCRdb, the multiplex PCR reads were re-called with MiXCR into one record per CDR3 protein. The sample contains roughly 6,200 distinct CDR3 sequences, 27% of which appear only once. This entry comes from a study of T cell repertoires in aging, cancer and after chemotherapy. The wider study: The whole study produced a dataset of around 9 million TCR reads. Study conclusions and caveats: In healthy donors, age-related TCR diversity loss mainly reflected lost richness.

Trimming removed 3 bases at V and 6 bases at J, with 12 bases between. Germline CDR1 reads LNHDA; CDR2 reads SQIVND (reference sequence). This CDR3 is 14 amino acids long. The sequenced sample was blood. V usage is TRBV19 and J usage is TRBJ1-5; D is uncertain. This receptor was identified in a human donor in good health. The CDR3: CASSIAEVGQPQHF. As DNA, the CDR3 is TGTGCCAGTAGTATTGCGGAGGTGGGTCAGCCCCAGCATTTT.